One and the same sample provided the 13 T cell receptor beta chains below, sequenced in a study of PD-L1 blockade in urothelial cancer. TCRdb's copy holds only in-frame clones and misses some; the assay was immunoSEQ multiplex PCR. The table records 45,000 to 50,000 clones, about four fifths of them present only once. Time point specified: peripheral blood 6 weeks after treatment start. Source: PBMCs, taken around atezolizumab (anti-PD-L1) treatment. These receptors were collected from a man between 65 and 79 years old with urothelial cancer.

This rearrangement joins TRBV5-4 to TRBJ2-2, with TRBD1 matching 7 bases. CDR3 length: 16 residues. Germline CDR1 SGHNT, CDR2 YYREEE (reference sequence). The trim removed 3 bases at V and 7 bases at J, leaving 12 bases unmatched. CDR3 DNA: TGTGCCAGCAGCTCTCCTACTACAGGGGCTGGCGGGGAGCTGTTTTTT. Translating it yields CASSSPTTGAGGELFF.

The chain has TRBV5-4 and TRBJ2-5, with a tentative D call TRBD2 (5 bases). Germline CDR1 and CDR2: SGHNT and YYREEE (reference sequence). CDR3 size: 15 residues. Trimming left V 2 bases short and J 0 bases short, with 11 bases between. The CDR3 sequence is CASSFSTGNQETQYF. CDR3 nucleotides: TGTGCCAGCAGCTTTTCAACGGGGAACCAAGAGACCCAGTACTTC.

The V gene is TRBV5-5, the J gene TRBJ1-1; 8 positions agree with TRBD1. This CDR3 region has 11 residues. Germline CDR1 SGHKS, CDR2 YYEKEE (reference sequence). Losses at the gene ends were 4 bases for V and 8 bases for J; bases not matched to a gene: 1. DNA of the CDR3: TGTGCCAGCAGCAGGGACAGGGAAGCTTTCTTT. It yields the protein CASSRDREAFF.

The V call is TRBV7-9, the J call TRBJ2-7; weak D call: TRBD1 (6 bases). CDR3 length: 14 amino acids. Trimming took off 6 bases at V and 3 bases at J, with 15 bases between the two ends. Germline CDR1 SEHNR, CDR2 FQNEAQ (reference sequence). CDR3 DNA sequence: TGTGCCAGCAGGAACTCGGGACACTACTACGAGCAGTACTTC. Protein sequence: CASRNSGHYYEQYF.

The chain is built from TRBV5-4 and TRBJ2-5, with a possible D match to TRBD1 (5 bases). This CDR3 is built from 14 residues. CDR1 is SGHNT and CDR2 is YYREEE in the germline V gene (reference sequence). V shed 3 bases and J shed 0 bases, with 9 bases lying between them. The CDR3 DNA is TGTGCCAGCAGCTCGACAGTGTACCAAGAGACCCAGTACTTC. It specifies CASSSTVYQETQYF.

V is TRBV9 and J is TRBJ2-2; tentative D call: TRBD2 (5 bases). Germline loops: CDR1 SGDLS, CDR2 YYNGEE. The CDR3 runs to 16 residues. The V end was cut by 0 bases, the J end by 5 bases, with 14 bases between. The CDR3 DNA is TGTGCCAGCAGCGTAGCGGGAAGATCGGGGACCGGGGAGCTGTTTTTT. Its translation is CASSVAGRSGTGELFF.

The chain couples TRBV28 to TRBJ2-7; a weak D match, TRBD1 (5 bases). Germline assignment: CDR1 MDHEN and CDR2 SYDVKM. This CDR3 is 13 amino acids long. Trimming took off 8 bases at V and 1 base at J, with 12 bases between the two ends. The DNA for the CDR3 is TGTGCCAGCGGATTACAGGTTTCCTACGAGCAGTACTTC. It codes for CASGLQVSYEQYF.

This chain connects TRBV10-3 to TRBJ2-3, with D possibly being TRBD1 (6 bases). The germline CDR1 and CDR2 sequences are ENHRY and SYGVKD. V was trimmed by 3 bases and J by 0 bases, leaving 10 bases between them. The CDR3 is made up of 15 amino acids. The CDR3 here is CAISDLGGSTDTQYF. The CDR3 coding sequence is TGTGCCATCAGTGACTTAGGGGGTAGCACAGATACGCAGTATTTT.

This chain uses TRBV28 with TRBJ2-6; D gene unclear. Germline CDR1 and CDR2: MDHEN and SYDVKM. The CDR3 has 15 residues. The V gene lost 2 bases and the J gene lost 0 bases, with 5 bases spanning the gap. DNA for the CDR3: TGTGCCAGCAGTTTAACTGGCTCTGGGGCCAACGTCCTGACTTTC. This translates into CASSLTGSGANVLTF.

This clone appeared a few times. The chain couples TRBV6-5 to TRBJ1-4, with 9 nucleotides matching TRBD1. CDR1 MNHEY and CDR2 SVGAGI come from the germline V gene. The CDR3 is made up of 16 amino acids. The V segment lost 4 bases and the J segment 2 bases; nucleotides outside the gene matches: 5. The CDR3 nucleotides are TGTGCCAGCAGTTCGACAGGGGGGGCCACTAATGAAAAACTGTTTTTT. It encodes CASSSTGGATNEKLFF.

This clone was observed a handful of times. J is TRBJ2-7 and V is TRBV19; D is undetermined. Trimming cost V 4 bases and J 3 bases, with 13 bases left between them. CDR3 size: 14 residues. Germline V lookup: CDR1 LNHDA, CDR2 SQIVND (reference sequence). The CDR3 coding sequence is TGTGCCAGTAGTAAGACTTTACTCGGCTACGAGCAGTACTTC. This codes for CASSKTLLGYEQYF. Supplemented by reference TRBV19 and TRBJ2-7, the full variable domain reads DGGITQSPKYLFRKEGQNVTLSCEQNLNHDAMYWYRQDPGQGLRLIYYSQIVNDFQKGDIAEGYSVSREKKESFPLTVTSAQKNPTAFYLCASSKTLLGYEQYFGPGTRLTVT.

The V and J genes are TRBV19 and TRBJ1-2; D unresolved. V lost 5 bases, J lost 2 bases, and 9 bases lay in between. The CDR3 runs 13 residues. Germline values: CDR1 LNHDA, CDR2 SQIVND (reference sequence). The CDR3 is CASSLNRNYGYTF. CDR3 sequence (DNA): TGTGCCAGTAGTCTTAACAGAAACTATGGCTACACCTTC.

The chain carries TRBV2 and TRBJ1-3, with D possibly matching TRBD1 (5 bases). V shed 6 bases and J shed 0 bases, with 15 bases lying between them. Germline CDR1 SNHLY, CDR2 FYNNEI. This CDR3 has 16 amino acids. This CDR3 reads CASSLSTGGSGNTIYF. For the CDR3, the DNA is TGTGCCAGCAGCTTATCTACCGGGGGCTCTGGAAACACCATATATTTT. The whole variable domain, remainder taken from reference TRBV2 and TRBJ1-3, is EPEVTQTPSHQVTQMGQEVILRCVPISNHLYFYWYRQILGQKVEFLVSFYNNEISEKSEIFDDQFSVERPDGSNFTLKIRSTKLEDSAMYFCASSLSTGGSGNTIYFGEGSWLTVV.